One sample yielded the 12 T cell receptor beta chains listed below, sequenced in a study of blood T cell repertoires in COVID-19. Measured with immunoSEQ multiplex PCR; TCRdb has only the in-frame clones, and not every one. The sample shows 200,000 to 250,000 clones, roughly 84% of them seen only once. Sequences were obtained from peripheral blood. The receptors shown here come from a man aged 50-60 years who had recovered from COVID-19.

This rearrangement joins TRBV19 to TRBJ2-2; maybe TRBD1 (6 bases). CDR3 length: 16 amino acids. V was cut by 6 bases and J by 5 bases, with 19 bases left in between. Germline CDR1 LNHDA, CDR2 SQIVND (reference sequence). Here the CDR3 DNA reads TGTGCCAGTAGGCTGGGCCGAGGGGGACGGACCGGGGAGCTGTTTTTT. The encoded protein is CASRLGRGGRTGELFF. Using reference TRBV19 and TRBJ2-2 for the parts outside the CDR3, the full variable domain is DGGITQSPKYLFRKEGQNVTLSCEQNLNHDAMYWYRQDPGQGLRLIYYSQIVNDFQKGDIAEGYSVSREKKESFPLTVTSAQKNPTAFYLCASRLGRGGRTGELFFGEGSRLTVL.

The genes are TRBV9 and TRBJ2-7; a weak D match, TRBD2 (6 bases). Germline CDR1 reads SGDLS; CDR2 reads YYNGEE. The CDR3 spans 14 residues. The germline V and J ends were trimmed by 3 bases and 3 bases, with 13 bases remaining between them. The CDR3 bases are TGTGCCAGCAGCGCGCTCCTTAGCGGCTACGAGCAGTACTTC. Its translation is CASSALLSGYEQYF.

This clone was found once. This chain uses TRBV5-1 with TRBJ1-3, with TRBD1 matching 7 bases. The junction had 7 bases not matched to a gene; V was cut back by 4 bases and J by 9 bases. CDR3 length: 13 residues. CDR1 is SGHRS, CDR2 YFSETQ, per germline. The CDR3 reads CASSGLTGSTIYF. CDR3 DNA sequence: TGCGCCAGCAGCGGGTTGACAGGGTCCACCATATATTTT.

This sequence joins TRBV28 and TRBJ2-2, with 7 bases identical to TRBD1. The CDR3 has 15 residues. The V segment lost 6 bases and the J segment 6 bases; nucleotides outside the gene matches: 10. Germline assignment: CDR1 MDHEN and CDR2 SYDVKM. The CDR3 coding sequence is TGTGCCAGCAGCCAGCGACAGGGACGAGCCGGGGAGCTGTTTTTT. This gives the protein CASSQRQGRAGELFF.

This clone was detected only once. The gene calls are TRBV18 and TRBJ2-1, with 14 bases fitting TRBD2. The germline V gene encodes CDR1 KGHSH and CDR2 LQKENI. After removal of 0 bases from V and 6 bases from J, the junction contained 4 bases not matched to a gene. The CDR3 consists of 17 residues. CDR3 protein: CASSPPGLAGAGNEQFF. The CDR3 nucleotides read TGTGCCAGCTCACCACCGGGACTAGCGGGAGCAGGCAATGAGCAGTTCTTC.

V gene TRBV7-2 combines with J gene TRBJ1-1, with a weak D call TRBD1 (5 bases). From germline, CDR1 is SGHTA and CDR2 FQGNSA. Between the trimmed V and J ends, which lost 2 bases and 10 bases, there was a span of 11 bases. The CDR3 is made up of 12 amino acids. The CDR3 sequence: CASSLNSGRAFF. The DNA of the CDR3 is TGTGCCAGCAGCTTAAATTCAGGGCGAGCTTTCTTT.

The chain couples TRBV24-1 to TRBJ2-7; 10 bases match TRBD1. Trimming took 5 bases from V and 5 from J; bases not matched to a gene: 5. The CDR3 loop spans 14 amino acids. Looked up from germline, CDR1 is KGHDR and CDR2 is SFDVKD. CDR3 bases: TGTGCCACCAGTGGGCCGGGACAGGGGAACGAGCAGTACTTC. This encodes CATSGPGQGNEQYF.

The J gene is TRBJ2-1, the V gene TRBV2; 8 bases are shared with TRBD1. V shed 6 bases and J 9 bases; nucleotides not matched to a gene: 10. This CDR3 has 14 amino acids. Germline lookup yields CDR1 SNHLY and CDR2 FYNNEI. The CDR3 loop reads CASRGDRLSGEQFF. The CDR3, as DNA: TGTGCCAGCAGGGGGGACAGGCTTTCAGGTGAGCAGTTCTTC.

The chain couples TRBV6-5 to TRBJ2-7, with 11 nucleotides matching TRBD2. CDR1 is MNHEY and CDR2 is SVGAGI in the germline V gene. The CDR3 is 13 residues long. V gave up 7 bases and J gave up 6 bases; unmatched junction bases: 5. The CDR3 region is CASILAGEPEQYF. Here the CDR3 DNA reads TGTGCCAGCATACTAGCGGGAGAACCCGAGCAGTACTTC.

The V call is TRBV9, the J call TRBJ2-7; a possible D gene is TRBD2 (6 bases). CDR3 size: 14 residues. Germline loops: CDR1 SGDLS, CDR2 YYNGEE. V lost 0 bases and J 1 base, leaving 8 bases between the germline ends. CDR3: CASSVGGDSYEQYF. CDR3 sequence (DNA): TGTGCCAGCAGCGTAGGGGGGGATTCCTACGAGCAGTACTTC.

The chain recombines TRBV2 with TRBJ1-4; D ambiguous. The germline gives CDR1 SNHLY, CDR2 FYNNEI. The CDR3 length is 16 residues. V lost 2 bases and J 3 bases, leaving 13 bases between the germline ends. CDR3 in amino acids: CASSERFGSPNEKLFF. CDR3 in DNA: TGTGCCAGCAGTGAAAGATTCGGGTCACCTAATGAAAAACTGTTTTTT.

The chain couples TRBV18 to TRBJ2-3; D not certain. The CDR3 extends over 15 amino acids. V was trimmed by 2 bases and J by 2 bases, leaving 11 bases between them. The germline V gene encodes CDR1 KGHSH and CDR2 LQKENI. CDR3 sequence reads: CASSPLGAVTDTQYF. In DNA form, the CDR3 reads TGTGCCAGCTCACCATTAGGAGCAGTCACAGATACGCAGTATTTT.